This T cell receptor beta chain was profiled in a study of blood T cell repertoires in COVID-19. CDR1 and CDR2 (germline): LGHNA, YNFKEQ. V shed 0 bases, J shed 4 bases, and the junction held 5 bases outside the gene matches. This CDR3 has 16 residues. In the study's own analysis: Amplified reference gene primers provided the basis for estimating nucleated cell counts. This table comes from immunoSEQ multiplex PCR, and its TCRdb copy is limited to in-frame clones, with some not included. That table gives V, J and clone size, and the DNA gave D and trimming. The table includes around 80,000 clones, about 70% detected once.

Sequencing was carried out using peripheral blood. V gene TRBV4-2 combines with J gene TRBJ2-1; TRBD2 agrees at 8 bases. The receptor was isolated from a man in his fifties or sixties with active or convalescent COVID-19. The CDR3 protein is CASSQDWLAGYNEQFF. CDR3 bases: TGTGCCAGCAGCCAAGATTGGCTAGCGGGTTACAATGAGCAGTTCTTC.